Following are 8 T cell receptor beta chains from one sample sequenced in a study of T cells in localized non-small cell lung cancer. Profiled with immunoSEQ multiplex PCR; TCRdb holds only in-frame clones, not every one. The sample contains over 50,000 clones, over 80% of which appear only once. Here the sequenced sample was peripheral blood mononuclear cells, taken before any cancer treatment. The receptor source for this set is a man aged 40 to 69 with stage III lung adenocarcinoma.

This chain uses TRBV18 with TRBJ1-2, with D uncertain. CDR3 length: 15 residues. Per germline, CDR1 KGHSH and CDR2 LQKENI. The ends were cut back, 6 bases at V and 5 bases at J, with 19 bases in the middle. The CDR3 DNA sequence: TGTGCCAGCTCGCCAAGCCGTGGAGAGGAATATGGCTACACCTTC. It translates to CASSPSRGEEYGYTF.

This clone was detected once. CDR3 DNA: TGCGCCAGCAGCCAAGATCTAGCCCAGGGGTACACCTTC. It specifies CASSQDLAQGYTF. The chain is built from TRBV4-1 and TRBJ1-2; D perhaps matches TRBD1 (6 bases). V was trimmed by 0 bases and J by 11 bases, leaving 13 bases between them. This CDR3 region has 13 residues. In germline, CDR1 is MGHRA, CDR2 YSYEKL.

For the CDR3, the DNA is TGTGCCAGCAGCAAGGACCTGGCGGGAGGCCAAGAGACCCAGTACTTC. Translating it yields CASSKDLAGGQETQYF. The chain combines TRBV11-2 with TRBJ2-5; TRBD2 matches at 8 bases. Germline V gives CDR1 SGHAT, CDR2 FQNNGV. This CDR3 spans 16 amino acids. Trimming at V came to 5 bases and at J to 1 base, leaving 9 bases not matched to a gene.

The rearrangement joins TRBV4-1 to TRBJ1-1; D not resolved. The CDR3 runs 12 residues. The germline CDR1 and CDR2 sequences are MGHRA and YSYEKL. Trimming removed 0 bases from V and 7 bases from J, with 6 bases in between. Here the CDR3 DNA reads TGCGCCAGCAGCCAAGAAGTTGGTGAAGCTTTCTTT. This gives the protein CASSQEVGEAFF.

V usage is TRBV5-1 and J usage is TRBJ1-1, with 9 bases aligning to TRBD1. Germline values: CDR1 SGHRS, CDR2 YFSETQ. The CDR3 is 16 residues long. Germline trimming cut 3 bases from V and 2 bases from J; bases unmatched to any gene: 8. CDR3 nucleotide sequence: TGCGCCAGCAGCTCCCTTGGGACAGGGCTCAACACTGAAGCTTTCTTT. This gives the protein CASSSLGTGLNTEAFF.

With respect to this clone: At one end, the junction sequence differs from germline, possibly due to a read error. The chain joins TRBV5-1 to TRBJ2-7; either TRBD1 or TRBD2 may fit D (5 bases each). Germline V gene data show CDR1 as SGHRS and CDR2 as YFSETQ. This CDR3 has 15 amino acids. The chain's CDR3 is CASSLGDQSSYEQYF. In DNA, the CDR3 is TGTGCCAGCAGCTTGGGGGACCAAAGCTCCTACGAGCAGTACTTC.

This clone was counted between two and nine times. The chain uses TRBV19 and TRBJ1-2; 10 bases line up with TRBD1. CDR3 length: 14 amino acids. Germline V gives CDR1 LNHDA, CDR2 SQIVND (reference sequence). The V and J ends lost 5 bases and 8 bases, in that order; junction bases with no gene match: 8. CDR3 residues: CASSSTGGSGGYTF. Here the CDR3 DNA reads TGTGCCAGTAGTTCGACAGGGGGCTCTGGAGGCTACACCTTC.

This chain connects TRBV19 to TRBJ2-3; 7 bases align to TRBD1. CDR1 and CDR2 (germline): LNHDA, SQIVND (reference sequence). This CDR3 spans 13 amino acids. V was pared by 8 bases and J by 5 bases, with 7 bases of the junction left unmatched. CDR3 coding DNA: TGTGCCAGTGCGACAGGGTGGGGAGATACGCAGTATTTT. Its protein is CASATGWGDTQYF.